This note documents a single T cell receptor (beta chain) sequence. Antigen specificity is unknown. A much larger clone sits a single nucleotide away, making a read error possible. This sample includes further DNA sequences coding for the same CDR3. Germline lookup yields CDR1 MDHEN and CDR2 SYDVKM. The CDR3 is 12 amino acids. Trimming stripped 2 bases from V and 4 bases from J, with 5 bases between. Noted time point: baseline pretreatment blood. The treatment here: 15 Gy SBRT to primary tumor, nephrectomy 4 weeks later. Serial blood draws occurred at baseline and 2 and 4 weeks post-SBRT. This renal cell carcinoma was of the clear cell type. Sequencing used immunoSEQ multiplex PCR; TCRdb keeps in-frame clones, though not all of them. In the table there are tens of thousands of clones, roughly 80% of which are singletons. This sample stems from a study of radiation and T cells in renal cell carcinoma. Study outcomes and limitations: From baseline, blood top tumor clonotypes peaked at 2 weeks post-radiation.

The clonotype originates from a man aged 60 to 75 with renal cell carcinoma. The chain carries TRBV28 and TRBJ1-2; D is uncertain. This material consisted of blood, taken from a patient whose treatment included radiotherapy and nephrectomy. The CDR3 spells CASSLRLYGYTF. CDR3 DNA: TGTGCCAGCAGTTTAAGACTCTATGGCTACACCTTC.